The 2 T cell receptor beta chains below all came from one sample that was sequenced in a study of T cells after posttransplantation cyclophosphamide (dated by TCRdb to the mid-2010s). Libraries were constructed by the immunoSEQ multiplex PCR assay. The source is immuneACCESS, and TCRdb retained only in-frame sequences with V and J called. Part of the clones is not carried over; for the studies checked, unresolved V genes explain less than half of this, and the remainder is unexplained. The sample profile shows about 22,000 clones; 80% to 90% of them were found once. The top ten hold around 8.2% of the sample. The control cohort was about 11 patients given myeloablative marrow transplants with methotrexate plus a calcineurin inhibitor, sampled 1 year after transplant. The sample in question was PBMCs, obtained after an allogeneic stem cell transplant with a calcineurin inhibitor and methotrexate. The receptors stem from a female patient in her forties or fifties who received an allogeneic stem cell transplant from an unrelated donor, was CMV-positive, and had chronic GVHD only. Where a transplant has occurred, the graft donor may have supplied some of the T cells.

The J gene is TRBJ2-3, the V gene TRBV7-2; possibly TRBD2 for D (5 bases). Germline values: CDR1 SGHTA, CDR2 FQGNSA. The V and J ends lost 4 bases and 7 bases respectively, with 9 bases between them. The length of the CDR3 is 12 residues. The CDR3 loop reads CASSSGSYTQYF. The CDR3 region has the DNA TGTGCCAGCAGCTCGGGATCTTATACGCAGTATTTT.

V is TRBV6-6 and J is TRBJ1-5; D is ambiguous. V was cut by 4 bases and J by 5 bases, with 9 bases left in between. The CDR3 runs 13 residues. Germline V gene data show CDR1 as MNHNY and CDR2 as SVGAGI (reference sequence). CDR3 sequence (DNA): TGTGCCAGCAGTTGGGCAGTGGATCAGCCCCAGCATTTT. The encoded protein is CASSWAVDQPQHF.